Presented here are 10 T cell receptor beta chains from one specimen sequenced in a study of blood T cell repertoires in COVID-19. This table comes from immunoSEQ multiplex PCR, and its TCRdb copy is limited to in-frame clones, with some not included. The sample carries about 150,000 clones, about four fifths recorded once. The specimen sequenced was peripheral blood. The source is a woman in her 70s who had recovered from COVID-19.

V and J are TRBV29-1 and TRBJ2-1, with TRBD1 matching over 9 bases. With 7 bases clipped from V and 7 bases from J, the junction kept 11 bases outside the gene matches. The CDR3 contains 14 residues. CDR1 SQVTM and CDR2 ANQGSEA come from the germline V gene. This CDR3 is CSAEPGQGGNEQFF. The DNA of the CDR3 is TGCAGCGCCGAACCGGGACAGGGAGGGAATGAGCAGTTCTTC.

V and J are TRBV7-3 and TRBJ2-1, with 10 bases lining up with TRBD2. Germline V lookup: CDR1 SGHTA, CDR2 FQGTGA. This CDR3 has 15 residues. V lost 2 bases to trimming and J lost 6 bases; unmatched junction nucleotides: 4. This CDR3 reads CASSLFPSGGNEQFF. The CDR3 coding sequence is TGTGCCAGCAGCTTATTTCCTAGCGGGGGCAATGAGCAGTTCTTC.

V is TRBV15 and J is TRBJ1-5; 7 nucleotides agree with TRBD1. The V gene end was trimmed by 3 bases and the J gene end by 9 bases; junction bases not matched to a gene: 5. The CDR3 sequence is 13 residues long. Germline-derived CDR1 and CDR2 are LNHNV and YYDKDF (reference sequence). CDR3 amino acids: CATSSPGGLPQHF. CDR3 DNA: TGTGCCACCAGCAGCCCAGGGGGTTTGCCCCAGCATTTT.

The sample holds a few counts of this clone. The chain links TRBV18 to TRBJ2-7; TRBD1 agrees at 9 bases. From germline, CDR1 is KGHSH and CDR2 LQKENI. V lost 6 bases to trimming and J lost 4 bases; unmatched junction nucleotides: 7. The CDR3 contains 14 residues. The CDR3 protein is CASSLTGGLYEQYF. The CDR3 bases are TGTGCCAGCTCGCTTACAGGGGGCCTATACGAGCAGTACTTC.

The rearrangement joins TRBV7-8 to TRBJ2-7; D is undetermined. This CDR3 is built from 12 residues. Germline V gene lookup returns CDR1 SGHVS and CDR2 FQNEAQ. The V and J ends lost 5 bases and 1 base respectively, with 6 bases between them. For the CDR3, the DNA is TGTGCCAGCAGCCTCCCTTCCTACGAGCAGTACTTC. It codes for CASSLPSYEQYF.

The chain joins TRBV6-1 to TRBJ2-5; 10 positions match TRBD2. The germline gives CDR1 MNHNS, CDR2 SASEGT. The V segment lost 0 bases and the J segment 2 bases; nucleotides outside the gene matches: 9. The CDR3 extends over 18 amino acids. The DNA for the CDR3 is TGTGCCAGCAGTGAAGCGCTTCGGCTAGCGGGAGCTCAAGAGACCCAGTACTTC. Its translation is CASSEALRLAGAQETQYF.

The rearrangement uses TRBV29-1 and TRBJ1-2, with D tentatively TRBD1 (5 bases). The CDR3 length is 12 residues. V lost 6 bases and J 4 bases, leaving 12 bases between the germline ends. Germline V lookup: CDR1 SQVTM, CDR2 ANQGSEA. CDR3 sequence reads: CSVGEGLYGYTF. The DNA for the CDR3 is TGCAGCGTGGGGGAGGGACTCTATGGCTACACCTTC.

This sequence joins TRBV5-4 and TRBJ2-1; D is possibly TRBD2 (5 bases). The CDR3 contains 16 residues. Trimming took 1 base from V and 2 from J, leaving 13 bases between them. CDR1 and CDR2 from the germline V gene are SGHNT and YYREEE (reference sequence). CDR3 region: CASSLFAGPTYNEQFF. Written as DNA, the CDR3 is TGTGCCAGCAGCTTGTTCGCGGGTCCCACCTACAATGAGCAGTTCTTC.

The chain has TRBV6-6 and TRBJ1-1; TRBD1 might be the D (5 bases). Germline V gives CDR1 MNHNY, CDR2 SVGAGI (reference sequence). The CDR3 has 14 amino acids. The V gene lost 6 bases and the J gene lost 3 bases, with 14 bases spanning the gap. The CDR3 region has the DNA TGTGCCAGCAGCCGGGGCCCGGGAGACACTGAAGCTTTCTTT. This encodes CASSRGPGDTEAFF.

Of note for this clone: Different DNA sequences within this sample yield the same CDR3. V usage is TRBV7-2 and J usage is TRBJ2-1; 7 nucleotides line up with TRBD2. Looked up from germline, CDR1 is SGHTA and CDR2 is FQGNSA. With 1 base clipped from V and 3 bases from J, the junction kept 3 bases outside the gene matches. This CDR3 is 15 amino acids long. The CDR3 DNA follows: TGTGCCAGCAGCTTAGTGGGGGGGTACTACAATGAGCAGTTCTTC. Residues: CASSLVGGYYNEQFF. Supplemented by reference TRBV7-2 and TRBJ2-1, the full variable domain reads GAGVSQSPSNKVTEKGKDVELRCDPISGHTALYWYRQSLGQGLEFLIYFQGNSAPDKSGLPSDRFSAERTGGSVSTLTIQRTQQEDSAVYLCASSLVGGYYNEQFFGPGTRLTVL.